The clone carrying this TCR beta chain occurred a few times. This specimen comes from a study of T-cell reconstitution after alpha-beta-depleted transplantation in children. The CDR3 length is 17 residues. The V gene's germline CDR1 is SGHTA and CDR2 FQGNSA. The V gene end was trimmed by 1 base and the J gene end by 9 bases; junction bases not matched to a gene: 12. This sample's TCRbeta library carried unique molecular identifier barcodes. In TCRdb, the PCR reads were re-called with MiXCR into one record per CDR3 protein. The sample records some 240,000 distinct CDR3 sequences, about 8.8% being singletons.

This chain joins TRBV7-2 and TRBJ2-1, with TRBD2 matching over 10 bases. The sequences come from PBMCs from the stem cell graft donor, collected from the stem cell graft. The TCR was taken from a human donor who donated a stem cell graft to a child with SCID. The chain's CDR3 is CASSLVASGGGRSEQFF. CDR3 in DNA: TGTGCCAGCAGCTTAGTCGCCAGCGGGGGGGGGAGGAGTGAGCAGTTCTTC. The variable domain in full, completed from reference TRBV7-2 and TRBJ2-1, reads GAGVSQSPSNKVTEKGKDVELRCDPISGHTALYWYRQSLGQGLEFLIYFQGNSAPDKSGLPSDRFSAERTGGSVSTLTIQRTQQEDSAVYLCASSLVASGGGRSEQFFGPGTRLTVL.